This T cell receptor (beta chain) was recovered during a study of T cell responses to AZD1222 COVID-19 vaccine. This CDR3 spans 14 amino acids. The germline V gene encodes CDR1 LGHDT and CDR2 YNNKEL (reference sequence). Trimming stripped 1 base from V and 6 bases from J, with 7 bases between. Measured with immunoSEQ multiplex PCR; TCRdb has only the in-frame clones, and not every one. The sample records some 130,000 clones, 80% to 95% being singletons. Worth noting for this clone: What it binds is unknown.

Regarding the study as a whole: Baseline seropositives among AZD1222 recipients totaled only five to seven. Donors skewed white British and female; clonal diversity was possibly underestimated. Close to half of all spike-specific TCRs reportedly target regions of the variants that are unmutated.

The origin of this receptor is an adult who received the AZD1222 COVID-19 vaccine. This specimen was peripheral blood, taken 28 days after the second AZD1222 dose. This chain uses TRBV3-1 (or the pseudogene TRBV3-2) with TRBJ2-6; D gene unclear. The CDR3 is CASSQVGLANVLTF. CDR3 nucleotides: TGTGCCAGCAGCCAAGTGGGGTTGGCCAACGTCCTGACTTTC.